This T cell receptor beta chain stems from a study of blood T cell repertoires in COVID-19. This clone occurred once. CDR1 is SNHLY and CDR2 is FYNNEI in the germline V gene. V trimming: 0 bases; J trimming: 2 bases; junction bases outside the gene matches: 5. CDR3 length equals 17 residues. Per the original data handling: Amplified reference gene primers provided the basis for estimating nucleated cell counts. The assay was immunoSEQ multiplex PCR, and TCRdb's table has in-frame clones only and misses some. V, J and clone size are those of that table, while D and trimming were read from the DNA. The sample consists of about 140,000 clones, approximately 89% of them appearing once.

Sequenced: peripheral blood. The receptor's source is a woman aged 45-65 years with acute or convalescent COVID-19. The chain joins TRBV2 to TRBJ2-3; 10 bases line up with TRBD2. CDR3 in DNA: TGTGCCAGCAGTGAAGCGCGTCTAGCGGGGGCCACAGATACGCAGTATTTT. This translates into CASSEARLAGATDTQYF. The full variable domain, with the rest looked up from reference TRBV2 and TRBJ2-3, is EPEVTQTPSHQVTQMGQEVILRCVPISNHLYFYWYRQILGQKVEFLVSFYNNEISEKSEIFDDQFSVERPDGSNFTLKIRSTKLEDSAMYFCASSEARLAGATDTQYFGPGTRLTVL.